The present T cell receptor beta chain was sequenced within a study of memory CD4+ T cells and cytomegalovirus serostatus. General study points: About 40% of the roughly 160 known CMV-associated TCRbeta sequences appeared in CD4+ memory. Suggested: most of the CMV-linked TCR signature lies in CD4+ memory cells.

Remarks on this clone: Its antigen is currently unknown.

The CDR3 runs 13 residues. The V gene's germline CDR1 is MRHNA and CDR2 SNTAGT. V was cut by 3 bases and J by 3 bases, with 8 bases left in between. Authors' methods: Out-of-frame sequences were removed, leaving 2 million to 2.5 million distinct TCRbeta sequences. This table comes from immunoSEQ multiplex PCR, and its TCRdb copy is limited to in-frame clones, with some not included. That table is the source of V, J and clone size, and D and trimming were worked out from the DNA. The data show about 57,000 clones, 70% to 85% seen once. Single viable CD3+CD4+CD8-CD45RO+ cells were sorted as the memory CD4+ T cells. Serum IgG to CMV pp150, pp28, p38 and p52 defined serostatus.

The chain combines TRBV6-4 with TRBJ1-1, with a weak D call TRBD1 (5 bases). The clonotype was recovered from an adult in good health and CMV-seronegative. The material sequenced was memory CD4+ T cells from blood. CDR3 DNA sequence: TGTGCCAGCAGTGAAGACAGATACACTGAAGCTTTCTTT. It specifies CASSEDRYTEAFF.